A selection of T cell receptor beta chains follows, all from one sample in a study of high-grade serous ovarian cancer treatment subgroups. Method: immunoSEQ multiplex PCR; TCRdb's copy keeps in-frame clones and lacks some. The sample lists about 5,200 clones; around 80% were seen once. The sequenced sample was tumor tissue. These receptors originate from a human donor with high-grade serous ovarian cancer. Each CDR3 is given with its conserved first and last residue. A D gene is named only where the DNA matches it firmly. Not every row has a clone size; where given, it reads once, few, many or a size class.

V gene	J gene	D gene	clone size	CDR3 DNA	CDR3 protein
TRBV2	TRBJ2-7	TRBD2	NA	TGTGCCAGCAGAATTGTAGCGGGGGGGACCTACGAGCAGTACTTC	CASRIVAGGTYEQYF
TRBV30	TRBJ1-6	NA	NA	TGTGCCTGCAACGCAGGGGTCCGATCACCCCTCCACTTT	CACNAGVRSPLHF
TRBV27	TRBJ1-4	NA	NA	TGTGCCAGCAGTTTCTCCGGATTCGAAAAACTGTTTTTT	CASSFSGFEKLFF
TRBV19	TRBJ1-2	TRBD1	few	TGTGCCAGTAGCCGGGGACAGAACTATGGCTACACCTTC	CASSRGQNYGYTF
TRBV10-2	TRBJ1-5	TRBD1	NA	TGCGCCAGCAGTGACCGGGACAGGGTAAATCAGCCCCAGCATTTT	CASSDRDRVNQPQHF
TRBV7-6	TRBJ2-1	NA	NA	TGTGCCAGCAGCTCGGGACTTGAAGATGAGCAGTTCTTC	CASSSGLEDEQFF
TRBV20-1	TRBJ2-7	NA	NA	TGCAGTGCTAGGTCGGGATACGAGCAGTACTTC	CSARSGYEQYF
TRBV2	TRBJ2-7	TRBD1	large	TGTGCCAGCAGTGAAGGGGCAGGGGGCCAAGCCTACGAGCAGTACTTC	CASSEGAGGQAYEQYF
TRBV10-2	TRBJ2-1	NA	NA	TGCGCCAGCAACGGTGCAGGGACTTATGAGCAGTTCTTC	CASNGAGTYEQFF
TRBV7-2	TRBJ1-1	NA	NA	TGTGCCAGCACCCTAGCCGTGTACACTGAAGCTTTCTTT	CASTLAVYTEAFF